Listed below are T cell receptor beta chains from one sample, sequenced in a study of blood T cell repertoires in COVID-19. Data came from immunoSEQ multiplex PCR; TCRdb stores just in-frame clones and leaves some out. The table includes a few hundred thousand clones, 88% detected once. Sample: peripheral blood. These receptors all come from a man older than 75 with acute or convalescent COVID-19. CDR3s include the opening cysteine and the closing phenylalanine or tryptophan. The D gene is left open where the match is weak. Where a row states a size, it is once, few, many or the class of an expanded clone; other rows omit it.

v_gene,j_gene,abundance,d_gene,CDR3aa,CDR3nt
TRBV3-1/TRBV3-2,TRBJ2-7,-,-,CASSRDLGLSSYEQYF,TGTGCCAGCAGCCGAGATTTGGGACTCAGCTCCTACGAGCAGTACTTC
TRBV3-1/TRBV3-2,TRBJ2-7,-,TRBD2,CASNLAGGTYEQYF,TGTGCCAGCAACCTAGCGGGGGGAACCTACGAGCAGTACTTC
TRBV6-4,TRBJ1-2,-,TRBD1,CASSDSGRGDYGYTF,TGTGCCAGCAGTGACTCAGGCAGGGGGGATTATGGCTACACCTTC
TRBV3-1/TRBV3-2,TRBJ2-3,-,-,CASSPIQGGTDTQYF,TGTGCCAGCAGCCCCATACAGGGTGGCACAGATACGCAGTATTTT
TRBV18,TRBJ1-5,-,TRBD1,CASSYTGVYSNQPQHF,TGTGCCAGCTCTTATACAGGGGTTTATAGCAATCAGCCCCAGCATTTT
TRBV11-2,TRBJ2-7,-,-,CASSLFDAGALEQYF,TGTGCCAGCAGCTTATTCGATGCGGGCGCTCTGGAGCAGTACTTC
TRBV15,TRBJ1-5,-,TRBD1,CATSREQGENRPQHF,TGTGCCACCAGCAGAGAGCAGGGGGAGAATCGACCCCAGCATTTT
TRBV24-1,TRBJ1-1,-,-,CATSDSYPQRGMNTEAFF,TGTGCCACCAGTGATTCCTACCCCCAGAGGGGGATGAACACTGAAGCTTTCTTT
TRBV5-1,TRBJ2-6,-,TRBD1,CASSLSGTGFSGANVLTF,TGCGCCAGCAGCTTATCCGGGACAGGGTTCTCTGGGGCCAACGTCCTGACTTTC
TRBV6-2/TRBV6-3,TRBJ2-7,-,-,CASSPHFQYEQYF,TGTGCCAGCAGCCCTCATTTCCAGTACGAGCAGTACTTC
TRBV28,TRBJ1-2,-,TRBD1,CASSSPGQGRGYTF,TGTGCCAGCAGTTCGCCGGGACAGGGACGTGGCTACACCTTC
TRBV7-2,TRBJ2-3,-,-,CASSLSLTDTQYF,TGTGCCAGCAGCTTAAGCTTGACAGATACGCAGTATTTT
TRBV3-1/TRBV3-2,TRBJ2-4,-,-,CASSQGYGNIQYF,TGTGCCAGCAGCCAAGGGTACGGAAACATTCAGTACTTC
TRBV28,TRBJ1-4,-,-,CASSRPGFATNEKLFF,TGTGCCAGCAGTCGTCCGGGGTTTGCAACTAATGAAAAACTGTTTTTT
TRBV19,TRBJ1-5,-,TRBD1,CASSMGQVNQPQHF,TGTGCCAGTAGTATGGGACAGGTCAATCAGCCCCAGCATTTT
TRBV7-2,TRBJ1-5,-,-,CASSPGGGNQPQHF,TGTGCCAGCAGCCCCGGGGGGGGCAATCAGCCCCAGCATTTT
TRBV12-3/TRBV12-4,TRBJ1-2,-,-,CASSRRGANGYTF,TGTGCCAGCAGCCGGCGGGGGGCGAATGGCTACACCTTC
TRBV6-5,TRBJ1-4,-,-,CASGLTRANEKLFF,TGTGCCAGCGGACTTACGCGGGCTAATGAAAAACTGTTTTTT
TRBV29-1,TRBJ2-1,once,-,CSGRDNEQFF,TGCAGCGGTCGGGACAATGAGCAGTTCTTC
TRBV6-5,TRBJ1-1,-,-,CASWGGASEAFF,TGTGCCAGCTGGGGGGGGGCGTCTGAAGCTTTCTTT
TRBV9,TRBJ2-3,-,-,CASSVEGVEGTQYF,TGTGCCAGCAGCGTAGAGGGTGTGGAGGGTACGCAGTATTTT
TRBV6-5,TRBJ1-4,-,TRBD1,CASSKDRESEKLFF,TGTGCCAGCAGCAAGGACAGGGAATCCGAAAAACTGTTTTTT
TRBV7-3,TRBJ1-1,-,TRBD1,CASSTGGLNTEAFF,TGTGCCAGCAGCACAGGGGGGTTGAACACTGAAGCTTTCTTT
TRBV28,TRBJ2-5,once,TRBD1,CASRTGGIQETQYF,TGTGCCAGCAGGACAGGGGGCATCCAAGAGACCCAGTACTTC